Following are 19 T cell receptor beta chains from one sample sequenced in a study of blood T cells in healthy people across ages. Using a J-beta primer mix together with a sample-barcoded 5' primer, a second PCR was run for roughly 7 to 12 cycles. In TCRdb, the 5' RACE reads were re-called with MiXCR into one record per CDR3 protein. The sample lists some 1,800,000 distinct CDR3 sequences; 39% were seen once. Sequencing was performed on blood. Receptors were obtained from a human donor in good health.

This clonotype came up many times. V gene TRBV7-2 combines with J gene TRBJ2-5; 11 bases match TRBD1. Germline CDR1 and CDR2: SGHTA and FQGNSA. V was pared by 5 bases and J by 5 bases, with 4 bases of the junction left unmatched. The CDR3 runs to 14 residues. CDR3 nucleotide sequence: TGTGCCAGCAGCCCCGGACAGGGGGCGGAGACCCAGTACTTC. Translation: CASSPGQGAETQYF. The full variable domain, in which reference TRBV7-2 and TRBJ2-5 provide the parts outside the CDR3, is GAGVSQSPSNKVTEKGKDVELRCDPISGHTALYWYRQSLGQGLEFLIYFQGNSAPDKSGLPSDRFSAERTGGSVSTLTIQRTQQEDSAVYLCASSPGQGAETQYFGPGTRLLVL.

This clonotype was picked up many times. The DNA of the CDR3 is TGCAGTGCTAGGGACAGGGTCAGGGCCTACGAGCAGTACTTC. Amino acids: CSARDRVRAYEQYF. The rearrangement links TRBV20-1 to TRBJ2-7, with 8 bases fitting TRBD1. The CDR3 runs 14 residues. V lost 3 bases and J lost 2; bases outside the gene matches: 6. The germline V gene has CDR1 DFQATT and CDR2 SNEGSKA (reference sequence).

V gene TRBV20-1 combines with J gene TRBJ1-5; TRBD1 aligns across 10 bases. CDR3 length: 16 amino acids. Germline loops: CDR1 DFQATT, CDR2 SNEGSKA (reference sequence). After removal of 1 base from V and 5 bases from J, the junction contained 8 bases not matched to a gene. The CDR3 DNA reads TGCAGTGCTAGAGGAGACAGGGGGCGAGGGTATCAGCCCCAGCATTTT. Its protein product is CSARGDRGRGYQPQHF.

The chain employs TRBV5-1 and TRBJ2-7; TRBD1 is a possible D gene (5 bases). CDR3 length: 16 amino acids. From germline, CDR1 is SGHRS and CDR2 YFSETQ. Trimming shortened V by 4 bases and J by 1 base, and 18 bases separated the two germline ends. The CDR3, as DNA: TGCGCCAGCAGCCCCCTAGACAGTCACGGGTCCTACGAGCAGTACTTC. Amino acid sequence: CASSPLDSHGSYEQYF.

J is TRBJ1-2 and V is TRBV12-3 or TRBV12-4; TRBD1 is a possible D gene (5 bases). The CDR3 is 12 amino acids. Trimming removed 4 bases at V and 6 bases at J, with 9 bases between. The CDR3 loop is CASSYGHDGYTF. Here the CDR3 DNA reads TGTGCCAGCAGTTACGGACACGATGGCTACACCTTC.

The table lists this clonotype with a few counts. This may come from a read error, since a much larger clone is one base off. This sequence joins TRBV7-6 and TRBJ1-1; D is unresolved. Germline V lookup: CDR1 SGHVS, CDR2 FNYEAQ. The CDR3 runs to 13 residues. The CDR3: CASSLEKGTEALF. In nucleotides, the CDR3 is TGTGCCAGCAGCTTGGAAAAGGGCACTGAAGCTCTCTTT. The whole variable domain, filled in from reference TRBV7-6 and TRBJ1-1, reads GAGVSQSPRYKVTKRGQDVALRCDPISGHVSLYWYRQALGQGPEFLTYFNYEAQQDKSGLPNDRFSAERPEGSISTLTIQRTEQRDSAMYRCASSLEKGTEALFGQGTRLTVV.

The V and J genes are TRBV12-3 or TRBV12-4 and TRBJ2-3; no firm D call. The CDR3 sequence is 12 residues long. The V gene lost 7 bases and the J gene lost 2 bases, with 7 bases spanning the gap. In nucleotides, the CDR3 is TGTGCCAGCATCCAGGCCACAGATACGCAGTATTTT. Encoded protein: CASIQATDTQYF.

This clonotype has only a few counts. The chain has TRBV11-2 and TRBJ2-5; weak D call: TRBD2 (6 bases). V was pared by 2 bases and J by 5 bases, with 12 bases between. The CDR3 is 14 amino acids. Germline CDR1 is SGHAT and CDR2 is FQNNGV. In DNA form, the CDR3 reads TGTGCCAGCAGCTTATTGGGGGGAACGGAGACCCAGTACTTC. Translated: CASSLLGGTETQYF.

Concerning this clonotype: The junction departs from germline at one end; a sequencing error may be responsible. The chain has TRBV10-3 and TRBJ1-2; TRBD1 is a possible D gene (6 bases). Germline CDR1 ENHRY, CDR2 SYGVKD. The CDR3 totals 13 residues. In nucleotides, the CDR3 is TGTGCCGTAACCCAACAGGGTGCCAAGGGCTGCACCTTC. It translates to CAVTQQGAKGCTF.

The chain recombines TRBV15 with TRBJ1-1; D is unclear. Germline values: CDR1 LNHNV, CDR2 YYDKDF (reference sequence). This CDR3 has 13 residues. V lost 0 bases, J lost 5 bases, and 7 bases lay in between. This CDR3 reads CATSREGRTEAFF. DNA for the CDR3: TGTGCCACCAGCAGAGAAGGACGTACTGAAGCTTTCTTT.

This clonotype showed up just a few times. This chain uses TRBV19 with TRBJ1-2; D call uncertain. Germline CDR1 is LNHDA and CDR2 is SQIVND (reference sequence). CDR3 length equals 16 residues. Trimming removed 3 bases from V and 3 bases from J, with 17 bases in between. Written as DNA, the CDR3 is TGTGCCAGTAGTATCAATCCAGGCTCACAGTACTATGGCTACACCTTC. Amino acid sequence: CASSINPGSQYYGYTF. Full variable domain (missing parts from reference TRBV19 and TRBJ1-2): DGGITQSPKYLFRKEGQNVTLSCEQNLNHDAMYWYRQDPGQGLRLIYYSQIVNDFQKGDIAEGYSVSREKKESFPLTVTSAQKNPTAFYLCASSINPGSQYYGYTFGSGTRLTVV.

This clonotype was recorded a few times. The chain recombines TRBV29-1 with TRBJ1-2, with TRBD1 identical over 8 bases. Germline V gives CDR1 SQVTM, CDR2 ANQGSEA. Trimming cost V 2 bases and J 4 bases; bases outside gene matches: 6. The CDR3 spans 14 residues. The CDR3 loop reads CSVEPPGGGYGYTF. In nucleotides, the CDR3 is TGCAGCGTTGAACCCCCAGGGGGCGGCTATGGCTACACCTTC.

V is TRBV29-1 and J is TRBJ2-3; 9 bases are a match to TRBD2. The CDR3 runs to 15 residues. Germline CDR1 and CDR2: SQVTM and ANQGSEA. Germline trimming cut 3 bases from V and 4 bases from J; bases unmatched to any gene: 8. CDR3 in amino acids: CSVDGSSGNADTQYF. CDR3 DNA sequence: TGCAGCGTTGATGGCTCTAGCGGGAACGCAGATACGCAGTATTTT.

The chain joins TRBV3-1 to TRBJ2-5, with TRBD1 identical over 9 bases. CDR3 length: 15 residues. With 1 base clipped from V and 4 bases from J, the junction kept 4 bases outside the gene matches. Germline V gene lookup returns CDR1 LGHDT and CDR2 YNNKEL (reference sequence). In DNA form, the CDR3 reads TGTGCCAGCAGCCAAGTTGGGACAGGGCCAGAGACCCAGTACTTC. As protein: CASSQVGTGPETQYF.

This clonotype was seen just once. V usage is TRBV6-1 and J usage is TRBJ2-7; unclear D gene. The tail of the sequence fits TRBJ2-5 better, so the J call may be wrong. CDR3 length: 18 amino acids. Per the germline V gene, CDR1 is MNHNS and CDR2 is SASEGT. DNA of the CDR3: TGTGCCAGCAGTACCACTTGGACCGGTTCCCCCACGCAAGAGACCCAGTACTTC. It encodes CASSTTWTGSPTQETQYF.

Many counts were recorded for this clonotype. CDR3 protein: CASSLSIGGEETQYF. For the CDR3, the DNA is TGTGCCAGCAGTTTATCCATCGGGGGCGAAGAGACCCAGTACTTC. The rearrangement links TRBV27 to TRBJ2-5; the D call may be TRBD1 or TRBD2 (6 bases each). The CDR3 spans 15 residues. The V gene's germline CDR1 is MNHEY and CDR2 SMNVEV (reference sequence). Between the trimmed V and J ends, which lost 0 bases and 3 bases, there was a span of 11 bases.

This clonotype was seen more than once but under ten times. V is TRBV18 and J is TRBJ1-2; tentatively, D is TRBD1 (6 bases). Trimming cost V 3 bases and J 3 bases, with 11 bases left between them. Germline-derived CDR1 and CDR2 are KGHSH and LQKENI. The CDR3 runs 14 residues. The CDR3 spells CASSPQDSHYGYTF. The CDR3 bases are TGTGCCAGCTCACCGCAGGACAGCCACTATGGCTACACCTTC.

This clonotype was observed at least ten times. The V and J genes are TRBV12-3 or TRBV12-4 and TRBJ2-4, with D perhaps being TRBD1 or TRBD2 (6 bases each). The CDR3 is 13 amino acids. Trimming removed 3 bases at V and 9 bases at J, with 12 bases between. CDR3 protein: CASSFGGGGIQYF. CDR3 nucleotides: TGTGCCAGCAGTTTTGGAGGGGGAGGCATTCAGTACTTC.

The chain combines TRBV4-3 with TRBJ1-1, with 8 bases aligning to TRBD1. This CDR3 has 15 residues. CDR1 is LGHNA, CDR2 YSLEER, per germline. J was trimmed by 3 bases and V by 4 bases; bases with no gene match: 7. This chain's CDR3 is CASSLGTGEYTEAFF. DNA for the CDR3: TGCGCCAGCAGCCTTGGGACAGGAGAATACACTGAAGCTTTCTTT.